The next 28 T cell receptor beta chains were all read from a single sample in a study of blood T cell repertoires in COVID-19. Only in-frame clones appear in the TCRdb table, and some are missing; sequencing was by immunoSEQ multiplex PCR. The data show 200,000 to 300,000 clones, 82% seen once. The sequencing sample was made of peripheral blood. The receptors originated from a woman in her sixties or seventies with active or convalescent COVID-19.

This clone has a single count. The chain is built from TRBV5-6 and TRBJ1-5; TRBD1 matches 10 bases. J gave up 3 bases and V 3 bases, and 6 bases lay outside the gene matches. Looked up from germline, CDR1 is SGHDT and CDR2 is YYEEEE. The CDR3 length is 16 residues. CDR3 in amino acids: CASSSSRQGANQPQHF. DNA for the CDR3: TGTGCCAGCAGCTCTTCCCGACAGGGGGCCAATCAGCCCCAGCATTTT.

This clone was seen a single time. The chain recombines TRBV11-3 with TRBJ1-5, with 7 bases that match TRBD1. The length of the CDR3 is 16 residues. The V gene end was trimmed by 6 bases and the J gene end by 0 bases; junction bases not matched to a gene: 8. The germline V gene encodes CDR1 SGHNT and CDR2 YENEEA. The CDR3 sequence is CASRPTGDFSNQPQHF. DNA of the CDR3: TGTGCCAGCAGACCCACAGGGGATTTTAGCAATCAGCCCCAGCATTTT. The full variable domain, with the rest looked up from reference TRBV11-3 and TRBJ1-5, is EAGVVQSPRYKIIEKKQPVAFWCNPISGHNTLYWYLQNLGQGPELLIRYENEEAVDDSQLPKDRFSAERLKGVDSTLKIQPAELGDSAVYLCASRPTGDFSNQPQHFGDGTRLSIL.

This chain links TRBV7-2 with TRBJ1-6; 8 bases line up with TRBD1. This CDR3 has 16 residues. After removal of 6 bases from V and 10 bases from J, the junction contained 14 bases not matched to a gene. Germline lookup yields CDR1 SGHTA and CDR2 FQGNSA. The CDR3 reads CASSPGAGGIESPLHF. The CDR3 DNA sequence: TGTGCCAGCAGTCCGGGGGCAGGGGGCATTGAATCACCCCTCCACTTT.

The rearrangement uses TRBV19 and TRBJ2-3, with 9 nucleotides matching TRBD2. The V gene end was trimmed by 4 bases and the J gene end by 4 bases; junction bases not matched to a gene: 3. Germline loops: CDR1 LNHDA, CDR2 SQIVND (reference sequence). There are 14 residues in the CDR3. The chain's CDR3 is CASSNIAGADTQYF. The CDR3 region has the DNA TGTGCCAGTAGTAACATAGCGGGGGCAGATACGCAGTATTTT.

The rearrangement uses TRBV6-5 and TRBJ2-7; tentative D call: TRBD1 (5 bases). Trimming removed 5 bases from V and 5 bases from J, with 10 bases in between. The CDR3 is made up of 12 amino acids. Germline V lookup: CDR1 MNHEY, CDR2 SVGAGI. The CDR3 DNA follows: TGTGCCAGCAGTCCAGGGTTCCACGAGCAGTACTTC. It is translated as CASSPGFHEQYF.

This clone was seen a handful of times. The rearrangement joins TRBV7-9 to TRBJ1-6; a weak D match, TRBD1 (6 bases). Germline CDR1 and CDR2: SEHNR and FQNEAQ (reference sequence). The V and J ends lost 4 bases and 9 bases respectively, with 19 bases between them. The CDR3 runs 16 residues. CDR3 sequence (DNA): TGTGCCAGCAGCTGGGGGGGCAGGCCCTCGGGTTCACCCCTCCACTTT. This encodes CASSWGGRPSGSPLHF. The full variable domain, its missing parts supplied by reference TRBV7-9 and TRBJ1-6, is DTGVSQNPRHKITKRGQNVTFRCDPISEHNRLYWYRQTLGQGPEFLTYFQNEAQLEKSRLLSDRFSAERPKGSFSTLEIQRTEQGDSAMYLCASSWGGRPSGSPLHFGNGTRLTVT.

This sequence joins TRBV18 and TRBJ2-7; TRBD1 is a possible D gene (6 bases). V lost 3 bases to trimming and J lost 0 bases, with 12 bases between them. CDR1 and CDR2 (germline): KGHSH, LQKENI. CDR3 length equals 15 residues. This CDR3 is CASSPSRTASYEQYF. The CDR3 nucleotides read TGTGCCAGCTCACCCTCCCGGACAGCCTCCTACGAGCAGTACTTC. Combining the CDR3 with reference TRBV18 and TRBJ2-7 gives the whole variable domain NAGVMQNPRHLVRRRGQEARLRCSPMKGHSHVYWYRQLPEEGLKFMVYLQKENIIDESGMPKERFSAEFPKEGPSILRIQQVVRGDSAAYFCASSPSRTASYEQYFGPGTRLTVT.

The chain recombines TRBV5-1 with TRBJ1-6; tentatively, D is TRBD1 (6 bases). CDR1 and CDR2 (germline): SGHRS, YFSETQ. The CDR3 spans 15 residues. The germline V and J ends were trimmed by 0 bases and 13 bases, with 17 bases remaining between them. The CDR3 coding sequence is TGCGCCAGCAGCTTGGATGGGACGATGGGGGCTCCCCTCCACTTT. Protein sequence: CASSLDGTMGAPLHF. The full variable domain, rest sourced from reference TRBV5-1 and TRBJ1-6, is KAGVTQTPRYLIKTRGQQVTLSCSPISGHRSVSWYQQTPGQGLQFLFEYFSETQRNKGNFPGRFSGRQFSNSRSEMNVSTLELGDSALYLCASSLDGTMGAPLHFGNGTRLTVT.

This clone came up a few times. V usage is TRBV4-2 and J usage is TRBJ2-1; maybe TRBD2 (6 bases). The CDR3 runs to 16 residues. Per germline, CDR1 LGHNA and CDR2 YNFKEQ. With 1 base removed from V and 0 bases from J, the gap between germline ends came to 10 bases. Written as DNA, the CDR3 is TGTGCCAGCAGCCAAGCTTCCGGGAGCTCCTACAATGAGCAGTTCTTC. It is translated as CASSQASGSSYNEQFF.

This clone was observed a single time. V usage is TRBV28 and J usage is TRBJ2-2; 7 nucleotides align to TRBD1. The V and J ends lost 5 bases and 7 bases, in that order; junction bases with no gene match: 7. This CDR3 spans 14 amino acids. Germline CDR1 is MDHEN and CDR2 is SYDVKM. The CDR3 spells CASSPQGVNGELFF. CDR3 in DNA: TGTGCCAGCAGTCCTCAGGGGGTCAACGGGGAGCTGTTTTTT.

The chain employs TRBV21-1 and TRBJ2-3; the table gives TRBD2 as D, unverified against the DNA. TRBV21-1 is labeled a pseudogene. This CDR3 spans 17 amino acids. The CDR3 protein is CASSKMTSGGAADTQYF. CDR3 nucleotide sequence: TGTGCCAGCAGCAAAATGACTAGCGGGGGGGCTGCAGATACGCAGTATTTT.

This chain links TRBV5-4 with TRBJ2-3; 10 bases map to TRBD2. There are 16 residues in the CDR3. Trimming at V came to 4 bases and at J to 0 bases, leaving 5 bases not matched to a gene. From germline, CDR1 is SGHNT and CDR2 YYREEE (reference sequence). CDR3 in DNA: TGTGCCAGCAGCGAAGCGGGGGGGTGGAGCACAGATACGCAGTATTTT. It codes for CASSEAGGWSTDTQYF.

The rearrangement uses TRBV6-5 and TRBJ1-6, with D maybe TRBD1 (5 bases). Germline V gene lookup returns CDR1 MNHEY and CDR2 SVGAGI. V shed 4 bases and J shed 8 bases, with 12 bases lying between them. The length of the CDR3 is 14 residues. The CDR3 coding sequence is TGTGCCAGCAGTTTTGGGGGGTTGGATTCACCCCTCCACTTT. Its protein product is CASSFGGLDSPLHF.

This rearrangement joins TRBV2 to TRBJ2-7, with 7 nucleotides matching TRBD2. The germline V gene encodes CDR1 SNHLY and CDR2 FYNNEI. This CDR3 has 14 residues. Trimming took 8 bases from V and 5 from J; bases not matched to a gene: 12. The CDR3 is CASSLGGGGHEQYF. The CDR3 DNA sequence: TGTGCCAGCTCCCTCGGCGGCGGGGGACACGAGCAGTACTTC. The variable domain in full, with the rest retrieved from reference TRBV2 and TRBJ2-7, is EPEVTQTPSHQVTQMGQEVILRCVPISNHLYFYWYRQILGQKVEFLVSFYNNEISEKSEIFDDQFSVERPDGSNFTLKIRSTKLEDSAMYFCASSLGGGGHEQYFGPGTRLTVT.

The gene calls are TRBV6-6 and TRBJ1-2; D unresolved. Germline lookup yields CDR1 MNHNY and CDR2 SVGAGI (reference sequence). This CDR3 is built from 12 residues. Trimming removed 4 bases from V and 7 bases from J, with 10 bases in between. CDR3 protein: CASSSPGGGYTF. The CDR3 bases are TGTGCCAGCAGTTCCCCGGGAGGTGGCTACACCTTC.

The CDR3 coding sequence is TGTGCCAGCAGTGTGACAGGGGGCGCGACGTTCGGCTACACCTTC. Translated, it gives CASSVTGGATFGYTF. This rearrangement joins TRBV27 to TRBJ1-2; 10 positions agree with TRBD1. CDR3 size: 15 residues. V lost 5 bases, J lost 8 bases, and 11 bases stayed unmatched. Germline V CDR1 and CDR2: MNHEY, SMNVEV (reference sequence).

Here the CDR3 DNA reads TGTGCCAGCAGCTTCCAAATCTCCTACAATGAGCAGTTCTTC. Residues: CASSFQISYNEQFF. The rearrangement uses TRBV16 and TRBJ2-1; D not resolved. V lost 5 bases, J lost 0 bases, and 8 bases lay in between. The CDR3 spans 14 residues. The germline gives CDR1 KGHSY, CDR2 FQNENV.

V and J are TRBV20-1 and TRBJ2-7, with TRBD2 identical over 11 bases. CDR1 is DFQATT and CDR2 is SNEGSKA in the germline V gene (reference sequence). This CDR3 comprises 14 residues. The J segment lost 5 bases and the V segment lost 3 bases, leaving 6 bases of the junction unmatched. CDR3 sequence (DNA): TGCAGTGCTAGTCATAGCGGGGGGGCTGACGAGCAGTACTTC. Protein: CSASHSGGADEQYF.

This rearrangement joins TRBV11-3 to TRBJ2-1, with a weak D call TRBD2 (6 bases). There are 14 residues in the CDR3. CDR1 and CDR2 (germline): SGHNT, YENEEA. V dropped 0 bases and J dropped 4 bases, with 7 bases sitting between them. The CDR3 is CASSLEGGYNEQFF. CDR3 DNA: TGTGCCAGCAGCTTAGAGGGGGGATACAATGAGCAGTTCTTC.

The rearrangement links TRBV27 to TRBJ1-5; weak D call: TRBD1 (6 bases). Trimming took 2 bases from V and 0 from J, leaving 11 bases between them. Germline CDR1 reads MNHEY; CDR2 reads SMNVEV (reference sequence). The CDR3 has 16 amino acids. The CDR3 DNA reads TGTGCCAGCAGTTTACCGGACAGTTATAGCAATCAGCCCCAGCATTTT. Translated, it gives CASSLPDSYSNQPQHF.

The V and J genes are TRBV2 and TRBJ1-4, with TRBD1 matching over 7 bases. Germline assignment: CDR1 SNHLY and CDR2 FYNNEI. V was pared by 5 bases and J by 7 bases, with 7 bases of the junction left unmatched. The CDR3 is 14 amino acids. The CDR3 DNA follows: TGTGCCAGCAGTAAGGACAGGCGTTCTGAAAAACTGTTTTTT. This encodes CASSKDRRSEKLFF.

The J gene is TRBJ1-6, the V gene TRBV6-6, with 7 positions matching TRBD1. The V and J ends lost 7 bases and 11 bases, in that order; junction bases with no gene match: 5. This CDR3 contains 12 residues. The germline V gene has CDR1 MNHNY and CDR2 SVGAGI (reference sequence). CDR3 in DNA: TGTGCCAGCACCCAGGGACAGCCACCCCTCCACTTT. Translated, it gives CASTQGQPPLHF.

The V gene is TRBV11-2, the J gene TRBJ1-4; D is unresolved. Germline assignment: CDR1 SGHAT and CDR2 FQNNGV. This CDR3 has 16 amino acids. Trimming cost V 5 bases and J 0 bases, with 13 bases left between them. CDR3 residues: CASSPREVATNEKLFF. The CDR3 DNA follows: TGTGCCAGCAGCCCCCGGGAGGTTGCAACTAATGAAAAACTGTTTTTT.

This rearrangement joins TRBV6-2 or TRBV6-3 to TRBJ1-2, with D perhaps TRBD1 (6 bases). Trimming took 2 bases from V and 8 from J, leaving 15 bases between them. Looked up from germline, CDR1 is MNHEY and CDR2 is SVGEGT. The CDR3 contains 14 residues. The CDR3: CASSYRHRDGGYTF. The CDR3 DNA reads as TGTGCCAGCAGTTACCGCCACAGGGATGGGGGCTACACCTTC.

This clone has only a few counts. J is TRBJ1-1 and V is TRBV2, with a tentative D call TRBD1 (5 bases). V was clipped by 8 bases and J by 6 bases, with 19 bases between them. The CDR3 length is 14 residues. Germline CDR1 SNHLY, CDR2 FYNNEI. In DNA, the CDR3 is TGTGCCAGCCGAACCCAGGGAGGGGCGGCTGAAGCTTTCTTT. Its translation is CASRTQGGAAEAFF. Drawing the rest from reference TRBV2 and TRBJ1-1, the complete variable domain is EPEVTQTPSHQVTQMGQEVILRCVPISNHLYFYWYRQILGQKVEFLVSFYNNEISEKSEIFDDQFSVERPDGSNFTLKIRSTKLEDSAMYFCASRTQGGAAEAFFGQGTRLTVV.

V usage is TRBV4-1 and J usage is TRBJ2-1, with TRBD2 matching over 8 bases. The germline V gene encodes CDR1 MGHRA and CDR2 YSYEKL. The CDR3 spans 19 residues. V shed 0 bases, J shed 7 bases, and the junction held 17 bases outside the gene matches. The CDR3 is CASSQDPPGLSAGGNEQFF. CDR3 in DNA: TGCGCCAGCAGCCAAGACCCCCCCGGACTATCTGCGGGGGGTAATGAGCAGTTCTTC.

The CDR3 DNA follows: TGTGCCAGCAGTCGACCGATGCATACAGGGGACTATGGCTACACCTTC. Amino acids: CASSRPMHTGDYGYTF. This chain uses TRBV6-2 or TRBV6-3 with TRBJ1-2; TRBD1 agrees at 7 bases. The trim removed 5 bases at V and 3 bases at J, leaving 12 bases unmatched. CDR3 length equals 16 residues. Germline CDR1 and CDR2: MNHEY and SVGEGT.

The chain combines TRBV19 with TRBJ1-2; TRBD1 is a possible D gene (5 bases). The germline V and J ends were trimmed by 3 bases and 2 bases, with 10 bases remaining between them. This CDR3 contains 14 residues. Germline lookup yields CDR1 LNHDA and CDR2 SQIVND (reference sequence). DNA for the CDR3: TGTGCCAGTAGTATTTCGACAGTCAACTATGGCTACACCTTC. Translation gives CASSISTVNYGYTF.